This T cell receptor (beta chain) was profiled in a study of blood T cell repertoires in COVID-19. At the level of the study: PBMCs, B-cell-depleted T cells, or T cells were the source of the cDNA or gDNA that made up the material.

Trimming removed 4 bases from V and 4 bases from J, with 11 bases in between. Germline loops: CDR1 ENHRY, CDR2 SYGVKD. The CDR3 runs 14 residues. Original analysis: Scientists estimated how many nucleated cells there were by amplifying reference gene primers. TCRdb keeps only in-frame clones here, not all; method: immunoSEQ multiplex PCR. V and J calls and clone size are as listed in that table; D and trimming were resolved from the DNA. The data contain 250,000 or so clones, almost 90% of them singletons. The receptor was isolated from a woman aged 55-70 years with acute or convalescent COVID-19. The chain joins TRBV10-3 to TRBJ1-5; the D gene is possibly TRBD1 (5 bases). The sample taken for sequencing was peripheral blood. The CDR3 protein is CAISGFGGNQPQHF. The CDR3 nucleotides read TGTGCCATCAGTGGATTCGGGGGGAATCAGCCCCAGCATTTT.